One TCR beta chain is described in this entry. Those enrolled in Seattle joined during active infection and were followed longitudinally afterward. The sample is drawn from a study of blood T cell repertoires in COVID-19. Across the study: Samples taken during acute and convalescent COVID-19 were collected in the United States, Italy and Spain.

Clones were read by immunoSEQ multiplex PCR, and TCRdb kept only the in-frame ones, dropping some. Among under 200,000 clones, around nine tenths were seen once, and the ten largest hold about 2.6%. The CDR3 runs to 11 residues. Germline loops: CDR1 DFQATT, CDR2 SNEGSKA (reference sequence). V was cut by 5 bases and J by 7 bases, with 11 bases left in between. The rearrangement joins TRBV20-1 to TRBJ1-2; weak D call: TRBD1 (6 bases). The specimen was peripheral blood. This receptor was identified in a woman of 80 years or more with COVID-19, enrolled during active disease. In DNA, the CDR3 is TGCAGTGCTCATACAGGGTTTGGCTACACCTTC. Its translation is CSAHTGFGYTF.